The 25 T cell receptor beta chains below all came from one sample that was sequenced in a study of blood T cell repertoires in COVID-19. TCRdb's copy holds only in-frame clones and misses some; the assay was immunoSEQ multiplex PCR. The profile shows hundreds of thousands of clones, more than 80% of them singletons. Sequencing was carried out using PBMCs or T cells enriched from blood (not recorded which). These receptors were collected from a man aged 18 to 29 who had recovered from COVID-19.

This clone was recorded a few times. The chain couples TRBV7-8 to TRBJ1-5, with D possibly matching TRBD1 (6 bases). The CDR3 totals 15 residues. Looked up from germline, CDR1 is SGHVS and CDR2 is FQNEAQ. The V and J ends lost 5 bases and 2 bases respectively, with 13 bases between them. CDR3 sequence: CASSAQGRGNQPQHF. DNA of the CDR3: TGTGCCAGCAGCGCACAGGGTCGGGGCAATCAGCCCCAGCATTTT. Filled out from reference TRBV7-8 and TRBJ1-5, the complete variable domain reads GAGVSQSPRYKVAKRGQDVALRCDPISGHVSLFWYQQALGQGPEFLTYFQNEAQLDKSGLPSDRFFAERPEGSVSTLKIQRTQQEDSAVYLCASSAQGRGNQPQHFGDGTRLSIL.

This chain uses TRBV2 with TRBJ2-1; 8 nucleotides align to TRBD2. V shed 6 bases and J 7 bases; nucleotides not matched to a gene: 5. CDR1 and CDR2 from the germline V gene are SNHLY and FYNNEI. This CDR3 comprises 13 residues. CDR3 bases: TGTGCCAGCAGCAGACTAGCGAAAAATGAGCAGTTCTTC. Protein product: CASSRLAKNEQFF.

This chain links TRBV5-4 with TRBJ2-3; TRBD2 agrees at 9 bases. V trimming: 0 bases; J trimming: 10 bases; junction bases outside the gene matches: 9. CDR3 length: 15 amino acids. Germline V gene sequence: CDR1 SGHNT, CDR2 YYREEE (reference sequence). This chain's CDR3 is CASSLGSSGRFSQYF. DNA for the CDR3: TGTGCCAGCAGCTTGGGGTCCAGCGGGAGGTTTTCGCAGTATTTT.

This chain links TRBV3-1 (or the pseudogene TRBV3-2) with TRBJ1-4; TRBD1 matches at 9 bases. V lost 3 bases, J lost 6 bases, and 5 bases stayed unmatched. The germline V gene has CDR1 LGHDT and CDR2 YNNKEL (reference sequence). The length of the CDR3 is 15 residues. Here the CDR3 DNA reads TGTGCCAGCAGCCACCCGGGACAGGGCCATGAAAAACTGTTTTTT. Protein product: CASSHPGQGHEKLFF.

There are a few counts of this clone. V and J are TRBV5-4 and TRBJ1-4; 9 nucleotides line up with TRBD1. CDR3 length equals 15 residues. Germline V CDR1 and CDR2: SGHNT, YYREEE (reference sequence). Trimming cost V 5 bases and J 11 bases; bases outside gene matches: 13. CDR3 region: CASRPGRGQGVKLFF. The CDR3, as DNA: TGTGCCAGCAGACCGGGGAGGGGACAGGGCGTGAAACTGTTTTTT.

On this clone itself: This likely comes from a read error, as the CDR3 has no conserved phenylalanine or tryptophan at its end. Because the CDR3's place on the DNA is in doubt, the DNA is left out and the CDR3 is given as listed by TCRdb. This chain connects TRBV6-2 or TRBV6-3 to TRBJ1-6; the table's D call TRBD1 went unverified against the DNA. The CDR3 has 13 amino acids, counting both end residues. Looked up from germline, CDR1 is MNHEY and CDR2 is SVGEGT. The CDR3: CASSYSIQSVTSI.

This clone was picked up one time. The V call is TRBV4-1, the J call TRBJ2-3, with a possible D match to TRBD2 (6 bases). The CDR3 loop spans 17 amino acids. V was shortened by 4 bases and J by 4 bases, with 21 bases between the two germline ends. CDR1 MGHRA and CDR2 YSYEKL come from the germline V gene. CDR3 amino acids: CASSLSGFYTKSDTQYF. The DNA of the CDR3 is TGCGCCAGCAGCCTGAGCGGGTTCTATACAAAATCAGATACGCAGTATTTT.

The chain links TRBV4-1 to TRBJ1-1, with TRBD1 identical over 8 bases. V lost 3 bases and J lost 7; bases outside the gene matches: 22. The CDR3 is made up of 19 amino acids. Germline CDR1 MGHRA, CDR2 YSYEKL. Here the CDR3 DNA reads TGCGCCAGCAGCCAGACCCTCCCGACAGGGGAGCCTAAATATAGTGAAGCTTTCTTT. Its translation is CASSQTLPTGEPKYSEAFF.

This rearrangement joins TRBV11-2 to TRBJ2-7; possibly TRBD2 for D (5 bases). Germline CDR1 reads SGHAT; CDR2 reads FQNNGV. The CDR3 consists of 15 residues. Trimming took off 2 bases at V and 3 bases at J, with 14 bases between the two ends. The CDR3 reads CASSLSEGAGYEQYF. The CDR3 DNA reads TGTGCCAGCAGCTTATCAGAGGGAGCCGGCTACGAGCAGTACTTC.

V is TRBV18 and J is TRBJ2-1, with 11 bases aligning to TRBD2. V lost 3 bases to trimming and J lost 5 bases; unmatched junction nucleotides: 0. Germline V lookup: CDR1 KGHSH, CDR2 LQKENI. This CDR3 comprises 14 residues. The CDR3: CASSPSGRDNEQFF. For the CDR3, the DNA is TGTGCCAGCTCACCTAGCGGGAGGGACAATGAGCAGTTCTTC.

This clone was seen once. The chain couples TRBV7-9 to TRBJ2-1; TRBD1 matches 9 bases. The CDR3 length is 15 residues. After removal of 3 bases from V and 5 bases from J, the junction contained 5 bases not matched to a gene. Germline CDR1 and CDR2: SEHNR and FQNEAQ (reference sequence). CDR3 DNA: TGTGCCAGCAGCTTGGGGACAGGGTTAAACAATGAGCAGTTCTTC. Its translation is CASSLGTGLNNEQFF.

There are a few counts of this clone. This chain links TRBV5-4 with TRBJ1-5; 9 nucleotides line up with TRBD1. V was pared by 4 bases and J by 7 bases, with 6 bases of the junction left unmatched. The CDR3 has 14 amino acids. Germline V gene sequence: CDR1 SGHNT, CDR2 YYREEE (reference sequence). In DNA, the CDR3 is TGTGCCAGCAGCAAGGGACAGGGAGACCAGCCCCAGCATTTT. It yields the protein CASSKGQGDQPQHF.

The V and J genes are TRBV11-3 and TRBJ2-3, with D uncertain. Between the trimmed V and J ends, which lost 4 bases and 5 bases, there was a span of 10 bases. Per the germline V gene, CDR1 is SGHNT and CDR2 is YENEEA. The CDR3 runs 13 residues. This chain's CDR3 is CASSSYYGDTQYF. DNA of the CDR3: TGTGCCAGCAGCTCCTACTATGGAGATACGCAGTATTTT. Based on the CDR3 plus reference TRBV11-3 and TRBJ2-3, the full variable domain is EAGVVQSPRYKIIEKKQPVAFWCNPISGHNTLYWYLQNLGQGPELLIRYENEEAVDDSQLPKDRFSAERLKGVDSTLKIQPAELGDSAVYLCASSSYYGDTQYFGPGTRLTVL.

This chain connects TRBV5-1 to TRBJ2-5; D call uncertain. Germline V gene data show CDR1 as SGHRS and CDR2 as YFSETQ. The CDR3 spans 14 residues. The germline V and J ends were trimmed by 5 bases and 2 bases, with 13 bases remaining between them. For the CDR3, the DNA is TGCGCCAGCAGACCGGCGACACAACAAGAGACCCAGTACTTC. This sequence encodes CASRPATQQETQYF. Drawing the rest from reference TRBV5-1 and TRBJ2-5, the complete variable domain is KAGVTQTPRYLIKTRGQQVTLSCSPISGHRSVSWYQQTPGQGLQFLFEYFSETQRNKGNFPGRFSGRQFSNSRSEMNVSTLELGDSALYLCASRPATQQETQYFGPGTRLLVL.

V and J are TRBV5-1 and TRBJ2-3; D remains unclear. Germline CDR1 and CDR2: SGHRS and YFSETQ. The CDR3 runs 12 residues. Trimming cost V 5 bases and J 5 bases, with 9 bases left between them. CDR3 bases: TGCGCCAGCAGTTCATCCAAAGATACGCAGTATTTT. Amino acid sequence: CASSSSKDTQYF.

As to this clone: In the same sample, other DNA sequences code for this CDR3. The chain uses TRBV3-1 (or the pseudogene TRBV3-2) and TRBJ1-3; the D is unclear. From germline, CDR1 is LGHDT and CDR2 YNNKEL (reference sequence). Trimming cost V 1 base and J 0 bases, with 4 bases left between them. CDR3 length: 14 residues. The CDR3 coding sequence is TGTGCCAGCAGCCAAGCCAGCTCTGGAAACACCATATATTTT. Its protein product is CASSQASSGNTIYF.

The rearrangement joins TRBV30 to TRBJ2-1, with 7 bases lining up with TRBD1. The CDR3 covers 14 residues. Trimming took 3 bases from V and 7 from J; bases not matched to a gene: 9. CDR1 and CDR2 from the germline V gene are GTSNPN and SVGIG (reference sequence). In DNA form, the CDR3 reads TGTGCCTGGAGCCTAGGGGGCCCGATGAATGAGCAGTTCTTC. Translation: CAWSLGGPMNEQFF.

The V gene is TRBV7-9, the J gene TRBJ2-1, with TRBD1 matching 7 bases. Trimming cost V 5 bases and J 9 bases; bases outside gene matches: 4. Germline CDR1 reads SEHNR; CDR2 reads FQNEAQ (reference sequence). CDR3 length: 12 amino acids. The CDR3 reads CASSGNRGEQFF. The CDR3 coding sequence is TGTGCCAGCAGCGGAAACAGGGGTGAGCAGTTCTTC.

There are a few counts of this clone. The rearrangement links TRBV29-1 to TRBJ2-7; TRBD2 aligns across 9 bases. The germline CDR1 and CDR2 sequences are SQVTM and ANQGSEA. V shed 3 bases and J 5 bases; nucleotides not matched to a gene: 5. This CDR3 is 13 amino acids long. Here the CDR3 DNA reads TGCAGCGTTGAGGCGGGAGGGCCCAACGAGCAGTACTTC. Its translation is CSVEAGGPNEQYF.

V and J are TRBV5-5 and TRBJ1-2; possibly TRBD1 for D (6 bases). This CDR3 spans 14 amino acids. V was pared by 7 bases and J by 8 bases, with 21 bases between. Germline V lookup: CDR1 SGHKS, CDR2 YYEKEE (reference sequence). This CDR3 reads CASSHGRGAMGYTF. For the CDR3, the DNA is TGTGCCAGCTCCCACGGTCGGGGGGCGATGGGCTACACCTTC.

The rearrangement links TRBV2 to TRBJ2-7; the match to TRBD2 covers 9 bases. V lost 2 bases and J lost 5; bases outside the gene matches: 7. The CDR3 has 15 amino acids. Germline values: CDR1 SNHLY, CDR2 FYNNEI. CDR3 in DNA: TGTGCCAGCAGTGAAAGAGCGGGAGGTAGCGACGAGCAGTACTTC. Translating it yields CASSERAGGSDEQYF.

The chain has TRBV30 and TRBJ2-5, with D possibly TRBD2 on 7 matching bases. V lost 2 bases and J 5 bases, leaving 18 bases between the germline ends. Germline V CDR1 and CDR2: GTSNPN, SVGIG (reference sequence). The CDR3 contains 15 residues. In DNA, the CDR3 is TGTGCCTGGAGTCGTGGGGGGGGCGGGTCGGAGACCCAGTACTTC. As protein: CAWSRGGGGSETQYF.

This clone was recorded only once. The chain employs TRBV27 and TRBJ2-7, with 8 bases identical to TRBD2. J gave up 2 bases and V 1 base, and 7 bases lay outside the gene matches. The CDR3 spans 16 residues. Germline CDR1 is MNHEY and CDR2 is SMNVEV (reference sequence). The CDR3 DNA is TGTGCCAGCAGTTTATTAGCGGGATATTCGACCTACGAGCAGTACTTC. Its protein product is CASSLLAGYSTYEQYF.

This rearrangement joins TRBV20-1 to TRBJ2-7, with TRBD2 identical over 9 bases. The germline V gene has CDR1 DFQATT and CDR2 SNEGSKA (reference sequence). The CDR3 is 17 amino acids. Trimming cost V 3 bases and J 7 bases; bases outside gene matches: 19. The CDR3 sequence is CSASTGAGGPGLGEQYF. The CDR3 DNA reads as TGCAGTGCTAGTACGGGCGCGGGAGGGCCCGGACTAGGGGAGCAGTACTTC.

The table lists this clone with a count of one. This chain uses TRBV5-4 with TRBJ2-1; 9 bases line up with TRBD2. Germline CDR1 SGHNT, CDR2 YYREEE (reference sequence). V lost 2 bases and J lost 9; bases outside the gene matches: 3. The CDR3 runs 13 residues. The CDR3 sequence: CASSLGTSPEQFF. CDR3 nucleotides: TGTGCCAGCAGCTTAGGGACTAGCCCTGAGCAGTTCTTC.